This TCR beta chain was obtained from a study of T cell responses to AZD1222 COVID-19 vaccine. Points from the study as a whole: It should be noted that donors were predominantly white British and more often female, and clonal diversity was possibly underestimated.

To note about this clone: Its antigen is unknown. One end of the junction does not line up with germline, which may come from a read error.

The CDR3 spans 15 residues. Per the germline V gene, CDR1 is SSHAT and CDR2 is FNYEAQ (reference sequence). Profiling relied on immunoSEQ multiplex PCR, and the TCRdb table lists in-frame clones only, not all of them. The table has tens of thousands of clones, around 90% seen once. Sample: peripheral blood, taken on day 0 of AZD1222 vaccination. This TCR was sampled from an adult in good health. The chain combines TRBV7-7 with TRBJ2-3; 13 bases match TRBD2. CDR3 in amino acids: CASSQGLAGPDTQYF. In DNA, the CDR3 is TGTGCTAGCAGCCAGGGACTAGCGGGGCCAGATACGCAGTATTTT.